These 10 T cell receptor beta chains were sequenced from one sample in a study of metastatic and nonmetastatic thyroid tumors. TCRdb reanalyzed the PCR reads via MiXCR. The table records about 7,600 clones, approximately 30% of them present only once. No treatment of any kind had been given to any patient before thyroid surgery. The specimen was adjacent normal tissue. The receptor set was obtained from a female donor with papillary thyroid cancer or a benign thyroid nodule (not recorded which). Some clones in this sample may be carry-over from other donors' samples.

The CDR3, as DNA: TGTGCCAGTAGTAACGGACTGGGACAATGGGCGTTTTTT. This translates into CASSNGLGQWAFF. The genes are TRBV19 and TRBJ1-4, with D perhaps matching TRBD1 (6 bases). V was trimmed by 4 bases and J by 16 bases, leaving 19 bases between them. Germline lookup yields CDR1 LNHDA and CDR2 SQIVND (reference sequence). The CDR3 has 13 amino acids.

The table lists this clone with many counts. The chain uses TRBV29-1 and TRBJ2-5, with D perhaps matching TRBD1 (6 bases). Deletions cut 4 bases from V and 4 bases from J, with 7 bases between. The CDR3 is made up of 11 amino acids. Germline-derived CDR1 and CDR2 are SQVTM and ANQGSEA. The CDR3 loop reads CSVVGGETQYF. Here the CDR3 DNA reads TGCAGCGTTGTAGGGGGAGAGACCCAGTACTTC.

By share, this clone counts as medium-sized (0.01 to 0.1%). The rearrangement links TRBV28 to TRBJ2-5; 9 bases map to TRBD1. J gave up 4 bases and V 6 bases, and 0 bases lay outside the gene matches. Germline assignment: CDR1 MDHEN and CDR2 SYDVKM. This CDR3 region has 12 residues. The CDR3 DNA is TGTGCCAGCAGGACAGGGGGAGAGACCCAGTACTTC. Translated, it gives CASRTGGETQYF.

This clone has a single count. The CDR3 protein is CASILGVSGTGELFF. DNA of the CDR3: TGTGCCAGCATCCTAGGCGTGAGCGGCACCGGGGAGCTGTTTTTT. The chain combines TRBV4-2 with TRBJ2-2; possible D gene TRBD2, 5 bases. The V gene's germline CDR1 is LGHNA and CDR2 YNFKEQ. V shed 7 bases and J shed 4 bases, with 16 bases lying between them. CDR3 size: 15 residues.

In this sample, this clone turned up many times. J is TRBJ1-1 and V is TRBV7-9; no reliable D call. The CDR3 spans 13 residues. CDR1 and CDR2 from the germline V gene are SEHNR and FQNEAQ (reference sequence). V lost 5 bases, J lost 0 bases, and 7 bases lay in between. The CDR3 region is CASSPILNTEAFF. As DNA, the CDR3 is TGTGCCAGCAGCCCCATACTGAACACTGAAGCTTTCTTT.

The rearrangement links TRBV30 to TRBJ1-1; no firm D call. V was shortened by 2 bases and J by 10 bases, with 14 bases between the two germline ends. Germline CDR1 is GTSNPN and CDR2 is SVGIG (reference sequence). The CDR3 covers 12 residues. The CDR3 sequence is CAWSRTTSAAFF. The CDR3 nucleotides read TGTGCCTGGAGTCGCACGACTAGCGCAGCTTTCTTT.

J is TRBJ1-1 and V is TRBV7-9; D is undetermined. This CDR3 contains 14 residues. Germline V gene lookup returns CDR1 SEHNR and CDR2 FQNEAQ (reference sequence). The germline V and J ends were trimmed by 5 bases and 6 bases, with 16 bases remaining between them. CDR3 nucleotide sequence: TGTGCCAGCAGCGAAGTAGGAACGAGGGCTGAAGCTTTCTTT. It translates to CASSEVGTRAEAFF.

The chain couples TRBV7-8 to TRBJ1-1, with D possibly matching TRBD1 (5 bases). CDR1 and CDR2 from the germline V gene are SGHVS and FQNEAQ. Trimming removed 4 bases from V and 5 bases from J, with 14 bases in between. This CDR3 contains 14 residues. The CDR3 DNA is TGTGCCAGCAGCTCTACTACTGGGGGAACTGAAGCTTTCTTT. This codes for CASSSTTGGTEAFF.

This clone was detected ten times or more. The chain uses TRBV5-6 and TRBJ2-5; D gene uncertain. This CDR3 comprises 15 residues. Germline values: CDR1 SGHDT, CDR2 YYEEEE. Trimming removed 4 bases from V and 5 bases from J, with 18 bases in between. CDR3 nucleotides: TGTGCCAGCAGCCATAAGACTCCGGTGGGGGAGACCCAGTACTTC. Translation gives CASSHKTPVGETQYF.

This clone was seen more than once but under ten times. The chain couples TRBV6-1 to TRBJ2-7, with 9 nucleotides matching TRBD2. After removal of 6 bases from V and 2 bases from J, the junction contained 5 bases not matched to a gene. The CDR3 covers 14 residues. Germline CDR1 is MNHNS and CDR2 is SASEGT. The CDR3 reads CASRKTSGAYEQYF. The CDR3 DNA follows: TGTGCCAGCAGGAAGACTAGCGGAGCCTACGAGCAGTACTTC.